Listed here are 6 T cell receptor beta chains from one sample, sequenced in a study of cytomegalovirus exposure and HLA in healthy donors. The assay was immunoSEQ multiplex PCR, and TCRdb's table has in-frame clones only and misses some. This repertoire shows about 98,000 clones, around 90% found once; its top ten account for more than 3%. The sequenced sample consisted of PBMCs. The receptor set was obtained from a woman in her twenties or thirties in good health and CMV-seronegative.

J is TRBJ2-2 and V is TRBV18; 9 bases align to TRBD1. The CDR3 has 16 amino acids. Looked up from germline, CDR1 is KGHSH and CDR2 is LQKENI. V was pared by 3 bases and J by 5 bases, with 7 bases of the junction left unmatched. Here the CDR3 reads CASSPTGGAGTGELFF. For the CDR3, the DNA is TGTGCCAGCTCACCCACAGGGGGCGCAGGAACCGGGGAGCTGTTTTTT.

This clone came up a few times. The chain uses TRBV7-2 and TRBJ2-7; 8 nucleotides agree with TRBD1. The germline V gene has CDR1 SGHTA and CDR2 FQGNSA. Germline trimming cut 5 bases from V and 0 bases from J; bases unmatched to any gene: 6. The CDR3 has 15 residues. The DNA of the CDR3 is TGTGCCAGCAGCCCCCGGACAGGGAACTCCTACGAGCAGTACTTC. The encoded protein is CASSPRTGNSYEQYF.

DNA for the CDR3: TGTGCCAGCAGTTTCAACTCTCAGGGGGCCGGCTATGGCTACACCTTC. As protein: CASSFNSQGAGYGYTF. V and J are TRBV6-6 and TRBJ1-2; 8 nucleotides align to TRBD1. V gave up 4 bases and J gave up 4 bases; unmatched junction bases: 11. Germline loops: CDR1 MNHNY, CDR2 SVGAGI (reference sequence). The CDR3 is made up of 16 amino acids.

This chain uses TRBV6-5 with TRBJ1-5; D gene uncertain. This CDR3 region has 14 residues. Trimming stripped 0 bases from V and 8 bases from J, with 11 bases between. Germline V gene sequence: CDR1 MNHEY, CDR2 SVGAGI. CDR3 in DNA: TGTGCCAGCAGTTACTCGAGGGTCGTTGAGCCCCAGCATTTT. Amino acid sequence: CASSYSRVVEPQHF.

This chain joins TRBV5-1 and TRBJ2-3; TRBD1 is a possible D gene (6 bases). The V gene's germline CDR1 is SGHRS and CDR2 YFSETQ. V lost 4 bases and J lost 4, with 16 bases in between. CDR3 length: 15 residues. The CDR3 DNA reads TGCGCCAGCAGCCCACAGGGTATCTTAGCAGATACGCAGTATTTT. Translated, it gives CASSPQGILADTQYF.

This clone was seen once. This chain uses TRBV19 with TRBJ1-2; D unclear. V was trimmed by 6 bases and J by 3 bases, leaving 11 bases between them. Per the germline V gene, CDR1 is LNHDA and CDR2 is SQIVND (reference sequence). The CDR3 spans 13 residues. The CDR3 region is CASSSEVYYGYTF. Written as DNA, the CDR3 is TGTGCCAGTAGCAGTGAGGTGTACTATGGCTACACCTTC.